These 23 T cell receptor beta chains were all obtained from the same sample, sequenced in a study of shared clonotypes between healthy human individuals. Some clones are missing from TCRdb's copy, which holds only in-frame ones; the method was immunoSEQ multiplex PCR. The sample shows some 2,500,000 clones, 80% to 95% of them seen only once. The sequenced sample was naive CD4+ T cells from PBMCs. Sample subset: CD45RA+ positively selected. Receptor source: a man aged 18 to 30 in good health. Some clones in this sample may be carry-over from other donors' samples.

This clone was detected only once. This rearrangement joins TRBV14 to TRBJ2-4; 7 positions match TRBD2. Per germline, CDR1 SGHDN and CDR2 FVKESK. This CDR3 contains 16 residues. The junction had 16 bases not matched to a gene; V was cut back by 6 bases and J by 8 bases. The CDR3 reads CASSRLAAPGGDIQYF. CDR3 sequence (DNA): TGTGCCAGCAGTCGTCTAGCGGCCCCCGGGGGTGACATTCAGTACTTC. The full variable domain, completed using reference TRBV14 and TRBJ2-4, is EAGVTQFPSHSVIEKGQTVTLRCDPISGHDNLYWYRRVMGKEIKFLLHFVKESKQDESGMPNNRFLAERTGGTYSTLKVQPAELEDSGVYFCASSRLAAPGGDIQYFGAGTRLSVL.

This clone has only a few counts. The CDR3 loop is CAPLVGQGFTGELFF. CDR3 nucleotide sequence: TGTGCCCCCCTAGTGGGACAGGGATTCACCGGGGAGCTGTTTTTT. The rearrangement links TRBV6-7 to TRBJ2-2; TRBD1 agrees at 9 bases. TRBV6-7 is recorded as an ORF, its role being uncertain. V lost 11 bases, J lost 4 bases, and 11 bases stayed unmatched. This CDR3 region has 15 residues.

The chain combines TRBV5-1 with TRBJ2-7; 10 positions agree with TRBD1. The germline gives CDR1 SGHRS, CDR2 YFSETQ. The V gene end was trimmed by 6 bases and the J gene end by 7 bases; junction bases not matched to a gene: 7. The CDR3 is made up of 13 amino acids. CDR3 loop: CASIEDRGREQYF. The CDR3 DNA follows: TGCGCCAGCATCGAAGACAGGGGGCGGGAGCAGTACTTC.

The V gene is TRBV7-3, the J gene TRBJ1-2, with TRBD1 matching over 9 bases. The CDR3 covers 13 residues. The junction had 5 bases not matched to a gene; V was cut back by 5 bases and J by 7 bases. Germline loops: CDR1 SGHTA, CDR2 FQGTGA. The CDR3 spells CASSVDRGFGYTF. The CDR3 DNA reads TGTGCCAGCAGCGTTGACAGGGGGTTTGGCTACACCTTC. Full variable domain (rest looked up from reference TRBV7-3 and TRBJ1-2): GAGVSQTPSNKVTEKGKYVELRCDPISGHTALYWYRQSLGQGPEFLIYFQGTGAADDSGLPNDRFFAVRPEGSVSTLKIQRTERGDSAVYLCASSVDRGFGYTFGSGTRLTVV.

Concerning this clone: Other DNA variants within this sample encode the same CDR3. The chain combines TRBV5-4 with TRBJ2-1, with D maybe TRBD2 (5 bases). CDR1 is SGHNT and CDR2 is YYREEE in the germline V gene (reference sequence). The CDR3 is 14 residues long. Trimming took off 1 base at V and 4 bases at J, with 9 bases between the two ends. The CDR3 DNA follows: TGTGCCAGCAGCTTGAGCGGCCGATACAATGAGCAGTTCTTC. It codes for CASSLSGRYNEQFF. The whole variable domain, remainder taken from reference TRBV5-4 and TRBJ2-1, is ETGVTQSPTHLIKTRGQQVTLRCSSQSGHNTVSWYQQALGQGPQFIFQYYREEENGRGNFPPRFSGLQFPNYSSELNVNALELDDSALYLCASSLSGRYNEQFFGPGTRLTVL.

The chain is built from TRBV28 and TRBJ2-2; TRBD2 matches 14 bases. After removal of 4 bases from V and 8 bases from J, the junction contained 6 bases not matched to a gene. There are 16 residues in the CDR3. In germline, CDR1 is MDHEN, CDR2 SYDVKM. The CDR3 loop is CASSSGTSGSMGELFF. Here the CDR3 DNA reads TGTGCCAGCAGTTCGGGGACTAGCGGGAGCATGGGGGAGCTGTTTTTT.

This chain joins TRBV27 and TRBJ2-7; D is perhaps TRBD1 (6 bases). This CDR3 spans 13 amino acids. Deletions cut 2 bases from V and 5 bases from J, with 10 bases between. Germline assignment: CDR1 MNHEY and CDR2 SMNVEV (reference sequence). The CDR3 nucleotides read TGTGCCAGCAGTTTAACCACAGGGCACGAGCAGTACTTC. Amino acids: CASSLTTGHEQYF.

CDR3 DNA sequence: TGTGCCAGCAGCTTAGCGGTCTTCCGAGATACGCAGTATTTT. This sequence encodes CASSLAVFRDTQYF. V usage is TRBV7-9 and J usage is TRBJ2-3; the D is unclear. Germline assignment: CDR1 SEHNR and CDR2 FQNEAQ (reference sequence). The ends were cut back, 0 bases at V and 5 bases at J, with 9 bases in the middle. The CDR3 has 14 amino acids.

About this clone itself: Other DNA sequences in the same sample also yield this CDR3. The V call is TRBV11-2, the J call TRBJ1-1; 7 bases map to TRBD1. This CDR3 spans 14 amino acids. After removal of 1 base from V and 1 base from J, the junction contained 0 bases not matched to a gene. CDR1 is SGHAT and CDR2 is FQNNGV in the germline V gene. Here the CDR3 reads CASSLAGGNTEAFF. The CDR3 DNA reads TGTGCCAGCAGCTTAGCAGGGGGGAACACTGAAGCTTTCTTT.

The count of this clone is one. The rearrangement joins TRBV11-2 to TRBJ1-1; 10 bases fit TRBD1. Losses at the gene ends were 5 bases for V and 5 bases for J; bases not matched to a gene: 11. In germline, CDR1 is SGHAT, CDR2 FQNNGV. This CDR3 is 16 amino acids long. CDR3 in amino acids: CASSRDRGFGKTEAFF. CDR3 DNA: TGTGCCAGCAGCCGGGACAGGGGATTTGGAAAAACTGAAGCTTTCTTT.

The V and J genes are TRBV29-1 and TRBJ2-7, with D tentatively TRBD1 (5 bases). The V gene lost 4 bases and the J gene lost 0 bases, with 10 bases spanning the gap. The CDR3 is 13 residues long. Looked up from germline, CDR1 is SQVTM and CDR2 is ANQGSEA. The CDR3 DNA follows: TGCAGCGTTGGACAGCTTTACTCCTACGAGCAGTACTTC. Amino acid sequence: CSVGQLYSYEQYF.

The genes are TRBV5-1 and TRBJ2-5; no reliable D call. Germline V gene data show CDR1 as SGHRS and CDR2 as YFSETQ. The CDR3 length is 14 residues. Trimming took off 1 base at V and 3 bases at J, with 10 bases between the two ends. As DNA, the CDR3 is TGCGCCAGCAGCTTGTATTACATCGAAGAGACCCAGTACTTC. It codes for CASSLYYIEETQYF.

This chain uses TRBV30 with TRBJ2-5; no clear D gene. This CDR3 is 12 amino acids long. Trimming shortened V by 4 bases and J by 5 bases, and 11 bases separated the two germline ends. Per germline, CDR1 GTSNPN and CDR2 SVGIG (reference sequence). The CDR3 coding sequence is TGTGCCTGGATTCCAGTGGCGGAGACCCAGTACTTC. It yields the protein CAWIPVAETQYF.

The chain has TRBV7-9 and TRBJ2-1; D is possibly TRBD2 (5 bases). V dropped 4 bases and J dropped 1 base, with 14 bases sitting between them. The CDR3 covers 16 residues. Germline CDR1 and CDR2: SEHNR and FQNEAQ (reference sequence). CDR3 region: CASSSIRGTSYNEQFF. CDR3 DNA: TGTGCCAGCAGCTCTATTCGGGGTACTTCCTACAATGAGCAGTTCTTC.

J is TRBJ2-1 and V is TRBV6-1; D not certain. Trimming pared 6 bases from V and 9 bases from J, leaving 12 bases between. Germline assignment: CDR1 MNHNS and CDR2 SASEGT. The CDR3 totals 12 residues. The CDR3 coding sequence is TGTGCCAGCAGACCCCGCATGTCTGAGCAGTTCTTC. The encoded protein is CASRPRMSEQFF.

The V and J genes are TRBV5-4 and TRBJ2-1, with TRBD2 matching over 9 bases. The trim removed 3 bases at V and 7 bases at J, leaving 11 bases unmatched. The CDR3 extends over 16 amino acids. CDR1 and CDR2 from the germline V gene are SGHNT and YYREEE (reference sequence). CDR3 residues: CASSSRSSGSLNEQFF. The DNA of the CDR3 is TGTGCCAGCAGCTCCCGAAGTAGCGGGAGTCTAAATGAGCAGTTCTTC. Using reference TRBV5-4 and TRBJ2-1 for the parts outside the CDR3, the full variable domain is ETGVTQSPTHLIKTRGQQVTLRCSSQSGHNTVSWYQQALGQGPQFIFQYYREEENGRGNFPPRFSGLQFPNYSSELNVNALELDDSALYLCASSSRSSGSLNEQFFGPGTRLTVL.

This chain connects TRBV5-1 to TRBJ2-1; 7 bases line up with TRBD2. There are 18 residues in the CDR3. Germline CDR1 is SGHRS and CDR2 is YFSETQ. Losses at the gene ends were 0 bases for V and 0 bases for J; bases not matched to a gene: 9. CDR3 protein: CASSLAPSGLSSYNEQFF. DNA for the CDR3: TGCGCCAGCAGCTTGGCCCCTAGCGGCTTAAGCTCCTACAATGAGCAGTTCTTC.

As regards this clone: Additional DNA sequences in this sample encode the identical CDR3. This chain connects TRBV5-1 to TRBJ2-2; D is perhaps TRBD1 (6 bases). The V end was cut by 0 bases, the J end by 5 bases, with 11 bases between. CDR3 length equals 15 residues. CDR1 and CDR2 (germline): SGHRS, YFSETQ. The CDR3 DNA follows: TGCGCCAGCAGCTTGGTGGCAGGGGCTACCGGGGAGCTGTTTTTT. Its translation is CASSLVAGATGELFF.

The chain combines TRBV15 with TRBJ1-2; no reliable D call. CDR1 is LNHNV and CDR2 is YYDKDF in the germline V gene (reference sequence). V gave up 0 bases and J gave up 3 bases, with 2 bases separating them. This CDR3 has 12 amino acids. CDR3 protein: CATSREHYGYTF. The CDR3 bases are TGTGCCACCAGCAGAGAACACTATGGCTACACCTTC.

This clone was detected a few times. CDR3 bases: TGTGCCAGCAGGCGGACAGGGGGCAATCAGCCCCAGCATTTT. Protein: CASRRTGGNQPQHF. V usage is TRBV6-5 and J usage is TRBJ1-5, with 9 bases lining up with TRBD1. Germline V gives CDR1 MNHEY, CDR2 SVGAGI. This CDR3 comprises 14 residues. J gave up 2 bases and V 6 bases, and 2 bases lay outside the gene matches.

The chain uses TRBV7-9 and TRBJ2-7, with 8 bases identical to TRBD2. Trimming removed 1 base from V and 5 bases from J; junction bases left unmatched: 7. The germline V gene has CDR1 SEHNR and CDR2 FQNEAQ (reference sequence). This CDR3 is built from 15 residues. CDR3 residues: CASSLEGGRFDEQYF. Here the CDR3 DNA reads TGTGCCAGCAGCTTAGAGGGCGGGAGGTTCGACGAGCAGTACTTC.

The rearrangement links TRBV9 to TRBJ1-3; possible D gene TRBD1, 5 bases. Germline V gene data show CDR1 as SGDLS and CDR2 as YYNGEE. V lost 1 base to trimming and J lost 2 bases, with 7 bases between them. The CDR3 covers 14 residues. CDR3 bases: TGTGCCAGCAGCGTACAGGGAACTGGAAACACCATATATTTT. Translating it yields CASSVQGTGNTIYF.

This chain joins TRBV5-1 and TRBJ1-5; no definite D call. The length of the CDR3 is 16 residues. Trimming shortened V by 0 bases and J by 2 bases, and 12 bases separated the two germline ends. CDR1 is SGHRS, CDR2 YFSETQ, per germline. The CDR3 region is CASSLDPRNGNQPQHF. CDR3 sequence (DNA): TGCGCCAGCAGCTTGGACCCTAGGAACGGCAATCAGCCCCAGCATTTT.